The source of this T cell receptor (beta chain) is a study of T cells after posttransplantation cyclophosphamide. Study conclusions and caveats: Tissue-infiltrating T cells from skin or gut overlapped little with blood T cells. Donor CD8+ memory clones often dominated recipient blood repertoires at later times.

As for this clone: What it recognizes is unknown.

Some clones are missing from TCRdb's copy, which holds only in-frame ones; the method was immunoSEQ multiplex PCR. The sample has about 19,000 clones; about nine tenths are singletons. Trimming removed 6 bases at V and 7 bases at J, with 19 bases between. CDR3 size: 13 residues. CDR1 and CDR2 from the germline V gene are SQVTM and ANQGSEA. A marrow graft followed busulfan-fludarabine conditioning, with cyclophosphamide on days +3 and +4. This sequence originates from a female patient aged 40-50 years who received an allogeneic stem cell transplant from a related donor, was CMV-positive, and had no GVHD. Some T cells may be transferred from the graft donor. This sample comprised PBMCs, obtained after allogeneic stem cell transplant with posttransplant cyclophosphamide. The chain has TRBV29-1 and TRBJ2-7; D may be TRBD2 (5 bases). The CDR3 nucleotides are TGCAGCGTGGTACTCCCGGGAACTCAGGAGCAGTACTTC. Its translation is CSVVLPGTQEQYF.